These 17 T cell receptor beta chains share one sample of origin, sequenced in a study of T cell repertoires in ileal Crohn's disease. Profiled with immunoSEQ multiplex PCR; TCRdb holds only in-frame clones, not every one. Of about 13,000 clones listed, approximately 63% are singletons. The sequenced sample consisted of ileal tissue. These receptor sequences come from an adult with Crohn's disease.

The genes are TRBV5-1 and TRBJ2-3; D perhaps matches TRBD1 (5 bases). This CDR3 comprises 15 residues. V was trimmed by 2 bases and J by 2 bases, leaving 12 bases between them. Germline V lookup: CDR1 SGHRS, CDR2 YFSETQ. CDR3 residues: CASSFKGEITDTQYF. CDR3 nucleotides: TGCGCCAGCAGCTTTAAAGGGGAAATCACAGATACGCAGTATTTT.

The chain joins TRBV6-6 to TRBJ1-6; D not certain. The length of the CDR3 is 13 residues. CDR1 is MNHNY, CDR2 SVGAGI, per germline (reference sequence). Trimming pared 5 bases from V and 7 bases from J, leaving 9 bases between. The CDR3 DNA follows: TGTGCCAGCAGTACCAGTGAGAATTCACCCCTCCACTTT. Its translation is CASSTSENSPLHF.

The chain uses TRBV9 and TRBJ2-3; 11 positions match TRBD2. The V segment lost 3 bases and the J segment 10 bases; nucleotides outside the gene matches: 10. In germline, CDR1 is SGDLS, CDR2 YYNGEE. This CDR3 is built from 15 residues. Here the CDR3 reads CASSGLAGGQVAQYF. Here the CDR3 DNA reads TGTGCCAGCAGCGGGTTAGCGGGGGGGCAGGTTGCGCAGTATTTT.

The J gene is TRBJ1-4, the V gene TRBV15, with TRBD1 matching 7 bases. Trimming removed 5 bases from V and 6 bases from J; junction bases left unmatched: 9. This CDR3 has 15 amino acids. Germline V gives CDR1 LNHNV, CDR2 YYDKDF (reference sequence). CDR3 loop: CATSPSRDRYEKLFF. The CDR3 DNA reads as TGTGCCACCAGCCCAAGTCGGGACAGATATGAAAAACTGTTTTTT.

This clone was observed once. The chain is built from TRBV19 and TRBJ2-3; 10 bases agree with TRBD2. CDR1 is LNHDA, CDR2 SQIVND, per germline (reference sequence). Germline trimming cut 5 bases from V and 6 bases from J; bases unmatched to any gene: 14. This CDR3 region has 17 residues. CDR3 region: CASSPVLLAGGSDTQYF. Here the CDR3 DNA reads TGTGCCAGTAGTCCCGTCCTCTTAGCGGGGGGTTCCGATACGCAGTATTTT. Together with reference TRBV19 and TRBJ2-3, the CDR3 gives the full variable domain: DGGITQSPKYLFRKEGQNVTLSCEQNLNHDAMYWYRQDPGQGLRLIYYSQIVNDFQKGDIAEGYSVSREKKESFPLTVTSAQKNPTAFYLCASSPVLLAGGSDTQYFGPGTRLTVL.

The genes are TRBV28 and TRBJ2-5; D is unclear. Germline V gene data show CDR1 as MDHEN and CDR2 as SYDVKM. This CDR3 spans 13 amino acids. V was pared by 6 bases and J by 1 base, with 9 bases between. The CDR3, as DNA: TGTGCCAGCAGGCCCGCAGCCCAAGAGACCCAGTACTTC. Translating it yields CASRPAAQETQYF.

V and J are TRBV5-6 and TRBJ2-5, with 7 bases that match TRBD2. There are 13 residues in the CDR3. V lost 1 base, J lost 5 bases, and 2 bases stayed unmatched. CDR1 and CDR2 (germline): SGHDT, YYEEEE. The chain's CDR3 is CASSLRGGETQYF. CDR3 bases: TGTGCCAGCAGCTTGAGGGGAGGGGAGACCCAGTACTTC.

This clone was counted once. The chain joins TRBV5-6 to TRBJ2-7; no definite D call. Deletions cut 0 bases from V and 1 base from J, with 2 bases between. The CDR3 has 12 residues. Germline values: CDR1 SGHDT, CDR2 YYEEEE. In nucleotides, the CDR3 is TGTGCCAGCAGCTTGGTGTCCTACGAGCAGTACTTC. Protein: CASSLVSYEQYF.

The chain couples TRBV5-1 to TRBJ1-6, with TRBD1 matching 9 bases. Germline CDR1 and CDR2: SGHRS and YFSETQ. The trim removed 3 bases at V and 8 bases at J, leaving 3 bases unmatched. The CDR3 length is 14 residues. Here the CDR3 DNA reads TGCGCCAGCAGCTCCCGGACAGGGGATTCACCCCTCCACTTT. Protein: CASSSRTGDSPLHF.

On this clone itself: The same CDR3 also results from other DNA sequences found in this sample. V and J are TRBV27 and TRBJ1-2, with a weak D call TRBD1 (5 bases). CDR3 size: 14 residues. The germline V and J ends were trimmed by 5 bases and 0 bases, with 10 bases remaining between them. Germline V gene data show CDR1 as MNHEY and CDR2 as SMNVEV (reference sequence). CDR3 protein: CASSRRGANYGYTF. In nucleotides, the CDR3 is TGTGCCAGCAGTCGGAGGGGAGCTAACTATGGCTACACCTTC.

The chain carries TRBV18 and TRBJ2-2, with D tentatively TRBD1 or TRBD2 (5 bases each). The V gene lost 3 bases and the J gene lost 4 bases, with 12 bases spanning the gap. The germline V gene has CDR1 KGHSH and CDR2 LQKENI. This CDR3 contains 15 residues. This CDR3 is CASSPRDDSTGELFF. CDR3 coding DNA: TGTGCCAGCTCACCCAGGGACGATAGCACCGGGGAGCTGTTTTTT.

The chain joins TRBV28 to TRBJ1-5; TRBD1 aligns across 7 bases. CDR1 MDHEN and CDR2 SYDVKM come from the germline V gene. After removal of 4 bases from V and 0 bases from J, the junction contained 12 bases not matched to a gene. This CDR3 is 18 amino acids long. The CDR3 is CASSSSRDRHNSNQPQHF. CDR3 DNA: TGTGCCAGCAGTTCTTCCCGGGACAGACATAATAGCAATCAGCCCCAGCATTTT.

The sample holds a few counts of this clone. The rearrangement joins TRBV7-3 to TRBJ1-5; D possibly corresponds to TRBD1 (5 bases). This CDR3 is 16 amino acids long. With 3 bases removed from V and 4 bases from J, the gap between germline ends came to 16 bases. Germline values: CDR1 SGHTA, CDR2 FQGTGA. CDR3 loop: CASSFGDWGRNQPQHF. The CDR3 coding sequence is TGTGCCAGCAGCTTTGGGGACTGGGGAAGGAATCAGCCCCAGCATTTT.

This clone has just a few counts. V usage is TRBV27 and J usage is TRBJ1-5, with a tentative D call TRBD1 (6 bases). The CDR3 has 12 residues. Germline CDR1 MNHEY, CDR2 SMNVEV (reference sequence). V lost 5 bases and J lost 14, with 16 bases in between. Here the CDR3 reads CASSPLDSVEHF. CDR3 in DNA: TGTGCCAGCAGTCCACTGGACAGTGTGGAGCATTTT.

This chain joins TRBV5-8 and TRBJ1-6, with D unclear. Germline loops: CDR1 SGHTS, CDR2 YDEGEE. With 0 bases removed from V and 3 bases from J, the gap between germline ends came to 7 bases. CDR3 length: 15 residues. The CDR3 region is CASSLASVYNSPLHF. As DNA, the CDR3 is TGTGCCAGCAGCTTGGCCTCAGTCTATAATTCACCCCTCCACTTT.

The chain employs TRBV30 and TRBJ2-5, with D tentatively TRBD2 (5 bases). V was trimmed by 1 base and J by 5 bases, leaving 5 bases between them. The CDR3 covers 11 residues. The germline gives CDR1 GTSNPN, CDR2 SVGIG (reference sequence). The CDR3 here is CAWSGGETQYF. Here the CDR3 DNA reads TGTGCCTGGAGTGGCGGGGAGACCCAGTACTTC.

V and J are TRBV6-1 and TRBJ2-7; 9 nucleotides align to TRBD1. In germline, CDR1 is MNHNS, CDR2 SASEGT. Trimming cost V 8 bases and J 4 bases; bases outside gene matches: 6. CDR3 size: 13 residues. The CDR3 coding sequence is TGTGCCAGCGCTGGACAGGGGATTTACGAGCAGTACTTC. This encodes CASAGQGIYEQYF.